This T cell receptor beta chain was recovered during a study of blood T cell repertoires in COVID-19. Overall study: PBMCs, B-cell-depleted T cells, or T cells provided the cDNA or gDNA that made up the material.

CDR1 and CDR2 from the germline V gene are GTSNPN and SVGIG (reference sequence). There are 12 residues in the CDR3. Trimming cost V 3 bases and J 0 bases, with 6 bases left between them. The repertoire was sequenced with immunoSEQ multiplex PCR; TCRdb's copy has only in-frame clones and lacks some. The sample includes 70,000 to 95,000 clones, about 90% of them seen just once. The TCR was taken from a man aged 50 to 59 with COVID-19, enrolled during active disease. The V gene is TRBV30, the J gene TRBJ2-7; D ambiguous. Sequenced material: peripheral blood. The CDR3 here is CAWSGGSYEQYF. In nucleotides, the CDR3 is TGTGCCTGGAGCGGCGGCTCCTACGAGCAGTACTTC. Full variable domain (rest looked up from reference TRBV30 and TRBJ2-7): SQTIHQWPATLVQPVGSPLSLECTVEGTSNPNLYWYRQAAGRGLQLLFYSVGIGQISSEVPQNLSASRPQDRQFILSSKKLLLSDSGFYLCAWSGGSYEQYFGPGTRLTVT.